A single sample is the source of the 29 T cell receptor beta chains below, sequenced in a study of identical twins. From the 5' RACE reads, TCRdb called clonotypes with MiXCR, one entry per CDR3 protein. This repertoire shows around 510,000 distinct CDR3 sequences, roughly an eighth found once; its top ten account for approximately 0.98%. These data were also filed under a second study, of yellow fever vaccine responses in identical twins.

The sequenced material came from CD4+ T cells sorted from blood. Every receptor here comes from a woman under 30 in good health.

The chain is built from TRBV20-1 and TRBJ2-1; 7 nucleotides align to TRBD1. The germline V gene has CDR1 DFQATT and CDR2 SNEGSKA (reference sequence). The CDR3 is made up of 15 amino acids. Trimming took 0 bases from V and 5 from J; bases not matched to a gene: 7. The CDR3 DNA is TGCAGTGCTAGAGATTTGAGGGGGCAAGACAATGAGCAGTTCTTC. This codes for CSARDLRGQDNEQFF.

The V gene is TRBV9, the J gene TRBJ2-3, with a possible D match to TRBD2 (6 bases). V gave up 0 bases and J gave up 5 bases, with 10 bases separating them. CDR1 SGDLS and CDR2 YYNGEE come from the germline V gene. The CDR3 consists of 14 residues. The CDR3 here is CASSVVLAGDTQYF. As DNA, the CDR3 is TGTGCCAGCAGCGTAGTACTAGCCGGAGATACGCAGTATTTT.

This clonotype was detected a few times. The CDR3 DNA sequence: TGTGCCAGCAGCTTAGTGGGACCGGGACTAGCGGGAGGTTCAGAGACCCAGTACTTC. This sequence encodes CASSLVGPGLAGGSETQYF. The chain recombines TRBV11-2 with TRBJ2-5, with 15 bases aligning to TRBD2. The CDR3 runs 19 residues. V trimming: 1 base; J trimming: 4 bases; junction bases outside the gene matches: 10. Germline assignment: CDR1 SGHAT and CDR2 FQNNGV.

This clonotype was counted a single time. The CDR3 DNA follows: TGTGCCAGCAGCCCCGACCAGCGCACCAGCCGGGAGCTGTTTTTT. Translation gives CASSPDQRTSRELFF. The V and J genes are TRBV7-2 and TRBJ2-2, with D uncertain. Deletions cut 5 bases from V and 9 bases from J, with 19 bases between. This CDR3 has 15 residues. Per the germline V gene, CDR1 is SGHTA and CDR2 is FQGNSA.

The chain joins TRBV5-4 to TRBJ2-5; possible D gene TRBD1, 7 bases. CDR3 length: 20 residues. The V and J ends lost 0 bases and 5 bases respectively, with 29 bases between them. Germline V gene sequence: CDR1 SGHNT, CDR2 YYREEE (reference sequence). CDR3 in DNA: TGTGCCAGCAGCTTGGCCTTAACTATTAGTTTGCAGGGGGGTTATGAGACCCAGTACTTC. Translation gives CASSLALTISLQGGYETQYF.

The CDR3, as DNA: TGTGCCACCCTAGGTCAGGGGGACTGGTCACCCCTCCACTTT. Its translation: CATLGQGDWSPLHF. The chain uses TRBV10-3 and TRBJ1-6; 7 nucleotides line up with TRBD1. The CDR3 loop spans 14 amino acids. After removal of 10 bases from V and 10 bases from J, the junction contained 13 bases not matched to a gene. Germline CDR1 reads ENHRY; CDR2 reads SYGVKD.

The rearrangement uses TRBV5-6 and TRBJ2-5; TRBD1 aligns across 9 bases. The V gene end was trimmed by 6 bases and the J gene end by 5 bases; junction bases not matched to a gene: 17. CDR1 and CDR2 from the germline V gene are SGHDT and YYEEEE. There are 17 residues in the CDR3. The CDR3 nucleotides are TGTGCCAGCACCTCCTTCTCCGGGACAGGGTATTGGGAGACCCAGTACTTC. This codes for CASTSFSGTGYWETQYF.

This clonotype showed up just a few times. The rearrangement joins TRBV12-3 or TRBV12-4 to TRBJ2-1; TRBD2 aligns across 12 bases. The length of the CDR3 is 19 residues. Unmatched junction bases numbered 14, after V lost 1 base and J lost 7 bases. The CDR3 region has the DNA TGTGCCAGCAGTTTAGGGTTGGGCCTAGCGGGAGGGCCGAGGAATGAGCAGTTCTTC. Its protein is CASSLGLGLAGGPRNEQFF.

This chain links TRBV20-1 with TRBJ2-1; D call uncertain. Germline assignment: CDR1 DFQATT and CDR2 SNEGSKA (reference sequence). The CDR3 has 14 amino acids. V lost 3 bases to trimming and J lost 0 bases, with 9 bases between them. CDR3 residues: CSARQPISYNEQFF. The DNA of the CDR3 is TGCAGTGCTAGGCAGCCTATCTCCTACAATGAGCAGTTCTTC.

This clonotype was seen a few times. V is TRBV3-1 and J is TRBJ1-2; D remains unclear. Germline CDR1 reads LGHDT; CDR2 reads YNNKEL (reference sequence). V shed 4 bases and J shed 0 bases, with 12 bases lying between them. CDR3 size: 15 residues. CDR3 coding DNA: TGTGCCAGCAGCCCTGTCGCGGCAGCTAACTATGGCTACACCTTC. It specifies CASSPVAAANYGYTF.

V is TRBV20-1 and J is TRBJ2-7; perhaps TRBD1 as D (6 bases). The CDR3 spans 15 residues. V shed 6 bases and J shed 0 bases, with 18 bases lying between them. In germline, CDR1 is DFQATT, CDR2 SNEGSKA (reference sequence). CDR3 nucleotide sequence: TGCAGTGCGTCCCAACTTGGACAGTTCTCCTACGAGCAGTACTTC. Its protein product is CSASQLGQFSYEQYF.

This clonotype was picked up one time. The CDR3 sequence is CASSRLLLIQYF. The CDR3 nucleotides are TGTGCCAGCAGCCGACTCCTTTTGATTCAGTACTTC. J is TRBJ2-4 and V is TRBV28; D unresolved. The CDR3 covers 12 residues. CDR1 and CDR2 (germline): MDHEN, SYDVKM. V lost 6 bases to trimming and J lost 10 bases, with 13 bases between them.

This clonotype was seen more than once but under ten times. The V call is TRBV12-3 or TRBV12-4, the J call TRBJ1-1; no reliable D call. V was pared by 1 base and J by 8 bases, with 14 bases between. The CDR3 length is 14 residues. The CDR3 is CASSLGVVSAEAFF. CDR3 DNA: TGTGCCAGCAGTTTAGGAGTTGTCTCGGCCGAAGCTTTCTTT.

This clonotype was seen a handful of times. The chain's CDR3 is CSGVVGGGELFF. Here the CDR3 DNA reads TGCAGTGGTGTGGTTGGAGGCGGGGAGCTGTTTTTT. The chain joins TRBV20-1 to TRBJ2-2; tentative D call: TRBD2 (5 bases). CDR1 is DFQATT and CDR2 is SNEGSKA in the germline V gene (reference sequence). The CDR3 sequence is 12 residues long. The V end was cut by 7 bases, the J end by 7 bases, with 13 bases between.

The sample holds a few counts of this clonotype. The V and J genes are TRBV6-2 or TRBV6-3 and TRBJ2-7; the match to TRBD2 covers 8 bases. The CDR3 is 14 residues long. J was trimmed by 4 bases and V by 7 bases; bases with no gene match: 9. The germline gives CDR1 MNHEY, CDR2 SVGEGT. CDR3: CASKPNSGVYEQYF. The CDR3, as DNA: TGTGCCAGCAAACCTAATAGCGGGGTTTACGAGCAGTACTTC.

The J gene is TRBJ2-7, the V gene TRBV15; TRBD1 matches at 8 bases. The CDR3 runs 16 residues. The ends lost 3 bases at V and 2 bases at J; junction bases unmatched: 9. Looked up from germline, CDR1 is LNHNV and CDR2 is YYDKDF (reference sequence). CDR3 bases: TGTGCCACCAGCAGGGGTGGGACAGGCCTAACCTACGAGCAGTACTTC. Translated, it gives CATSRGGTGLTYEQYF.

The CDR3 DNA reads as TGCAGTGCTCCAGGGCCATCCCCAGATACGCAGTATTTT. It codes for CSAPGPSPDTQYF. The rearrangement joins TRBV20-1 to TRBJ2-3; a weak D match, TRBD1 (5 bases). CDR3 size: 13 residues. Trimming left V 5 bases short and J 4 bases short, with 13 bases between. Per germline, CDR1 DFQATT and CDR2 SNEGSKA (reference sequence).

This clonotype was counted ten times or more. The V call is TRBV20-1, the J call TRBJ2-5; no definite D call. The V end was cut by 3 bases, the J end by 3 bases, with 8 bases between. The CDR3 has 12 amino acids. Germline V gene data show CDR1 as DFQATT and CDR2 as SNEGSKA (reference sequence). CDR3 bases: TGCAGTGCTAGTTCTGGGAAAGAGACCCAGTACTTC. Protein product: CSASSGKETQYF.

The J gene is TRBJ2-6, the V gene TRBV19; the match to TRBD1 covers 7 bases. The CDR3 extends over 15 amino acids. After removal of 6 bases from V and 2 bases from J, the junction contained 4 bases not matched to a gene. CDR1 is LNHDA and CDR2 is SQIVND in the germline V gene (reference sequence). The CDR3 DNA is TGTGCCAGTAGCGCCACAGGGGCTGGGGCCAACGTCCTGACTTTC. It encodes CASSATGAGANVLTF.

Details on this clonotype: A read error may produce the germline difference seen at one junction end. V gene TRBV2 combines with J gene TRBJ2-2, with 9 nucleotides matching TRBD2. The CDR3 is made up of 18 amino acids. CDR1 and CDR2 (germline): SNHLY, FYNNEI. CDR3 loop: CAISRGLASEPGTGELFF. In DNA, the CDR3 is TGTGCCATCAGTCGGGGACTAGCCTCTGAACCGGGAACCGGGGAGCTGTTTTTT.

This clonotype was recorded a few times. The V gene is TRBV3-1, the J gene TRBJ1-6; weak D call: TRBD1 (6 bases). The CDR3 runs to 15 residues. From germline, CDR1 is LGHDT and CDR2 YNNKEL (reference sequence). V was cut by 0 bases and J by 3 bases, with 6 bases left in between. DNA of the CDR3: TGTGCCAGCAGCCAAGAGGACAGCTATAATTCACCCCTCCACTTT. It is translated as CASSQEDSYNSPLHF.

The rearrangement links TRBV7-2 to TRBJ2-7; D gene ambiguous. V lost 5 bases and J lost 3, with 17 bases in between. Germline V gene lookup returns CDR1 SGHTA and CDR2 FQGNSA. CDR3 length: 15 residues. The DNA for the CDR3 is TGTGCCAGCAGCCTTTTGATAAGTCGAGACTACGAGCAGTACTTC. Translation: CASSLLISRDYEQYF.

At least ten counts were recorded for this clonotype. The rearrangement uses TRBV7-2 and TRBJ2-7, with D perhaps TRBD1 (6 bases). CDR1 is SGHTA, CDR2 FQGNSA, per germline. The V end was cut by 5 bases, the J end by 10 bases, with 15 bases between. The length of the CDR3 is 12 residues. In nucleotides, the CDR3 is TGTGCCAGCAGCCCGACAGGTCCCCTCCAGTACTTC. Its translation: CASSPTGPLQYF.

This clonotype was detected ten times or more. The CDR3 loop is CASSLSPNEQFF. CDR3 DNA: TGCGCCAGCAGCTTGTCGCCCAATGAGCAGTTCTTC. The V call is TRBV5-1, the J call TRBJ2-1; D gene uncertain. The germline CDR1 and CDR2 sequences are SGHRS and YFSETQ. V gave up 1 base and J gave up 6 bases, with 5 bases separating them. The CDR3 contains 12 residues.

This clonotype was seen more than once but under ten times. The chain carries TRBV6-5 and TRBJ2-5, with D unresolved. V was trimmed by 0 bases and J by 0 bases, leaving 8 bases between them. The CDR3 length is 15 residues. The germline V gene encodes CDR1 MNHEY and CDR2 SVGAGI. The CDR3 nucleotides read TGTGCCAGCAGTTACTCGAACCCGTACCAAGAGACCCAGTACTTC. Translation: CASSYSNPYQETQYF.

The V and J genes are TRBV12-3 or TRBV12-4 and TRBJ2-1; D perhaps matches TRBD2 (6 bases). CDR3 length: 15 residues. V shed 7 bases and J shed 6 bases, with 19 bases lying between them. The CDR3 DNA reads TGTGCCAGCACCAAGGTGGCCCCGGGAGTCAATGAGCAGTTCTTC. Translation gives CASTKVAPGVNEQFF.

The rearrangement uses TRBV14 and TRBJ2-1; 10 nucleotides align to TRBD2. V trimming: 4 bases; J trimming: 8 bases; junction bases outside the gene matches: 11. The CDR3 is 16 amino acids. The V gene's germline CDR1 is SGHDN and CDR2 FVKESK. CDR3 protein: CASSPRRTSGDYEQFF. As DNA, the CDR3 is TGTGCCAGCAGCCCTAGGCGGACTAGCGGTGACTATGAGCAGTTCTTC.

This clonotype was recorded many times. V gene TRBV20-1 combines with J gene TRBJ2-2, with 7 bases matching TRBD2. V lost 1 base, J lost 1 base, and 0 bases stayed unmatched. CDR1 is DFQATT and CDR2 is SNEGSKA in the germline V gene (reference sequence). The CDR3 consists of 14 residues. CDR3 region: CSARAGGNTGELFF. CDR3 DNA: TGCAGTGCTAGAGCGGGGGGGAACACCGGGGAGCTGTTTTTT.

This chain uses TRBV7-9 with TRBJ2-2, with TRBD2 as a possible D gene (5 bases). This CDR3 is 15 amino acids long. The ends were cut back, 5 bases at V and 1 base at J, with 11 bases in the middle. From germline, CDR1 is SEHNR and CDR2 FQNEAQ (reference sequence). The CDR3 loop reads CASSQRRGNTGELFF. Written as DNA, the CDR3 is TGTGCCAGCAGCCAACGTCGGGGGAACACCGGGGAGCTGTTTTTT.